Listed here are 14 T cell receptor beta chains from one sample, sequenced in a study of blood T cell repertoires in COVID-19. Method: immunoSEQ multiplex PCR; TCRdb's copy keeps in-frame clones and lacks some. In the table there are around 160,000 clones, 75% to 90% of which are singletons. The specimen sequenced was PBMCs or T cells enriched from blood (not recorded which). The source of these receptors is a woman aged 55 to 70 who had recovered from COVID-19.

V and J are TRBV19 and TRBJ1-2, with 9 nucleotides matching TRBD1. The CDR3 loop spans 15 amino acids. Per germline, CDR1 LNHDA and CDR2 SQIVND (reference sequence). The V gene end was trimmed by 5 bases and the J gene end by 2 bases; junction bases not matched to a gene: 6. This CDR3 is CASSPGQGKNYGYTF. The CDR3 nucleotides are TGTGCCAGTAGTCCCGGACAGGGGAAGAACTATGGCTACACCTTC. The whole variable domain, remainder taken from reference TRBV19 and TRBJ1-2, is DGGITQSPKYLFRKEGQNVTLSCEQNLNHDAMYWYRQDPGQGLRLIYYSQIVNDFQKGDIAEGYSVSREKKESFPLTVTSAQKNPTAFYLCASSPGQGKNYGYTFGSGTRLTVV.

The chain has TRBV11-2 and TRBJ2-2; tentative D call: TRBD1 (5 bases). V dropped 1 base and J dropped 8 bases, with 11 bases sitting between them. Germline assignment: CDR1 SGHAT and CDR2 FQNNGV. There are 14 residues in the CDR3. This CDR3 reads CASSLVVGPGELFF. Here the CDR3 DNA reads TGTGCCAGCAGCTTAGTCGTGGGGCCGGGGGAGCTGTTTTTT.

CDR3 sequence (DNA): TGTGCCAGCACCTACGCTGGACAGGGGACCGGGGAGCTGTTTTTT. Residues: CASTYAGQGTGELFF. The chain joins TRBV6-5 to TRBJ2-2; TRBD1 matches at 9 bases. The V gene's germline CDR1 is MNHEY and CDR2 SVGAGI. This CDR3 contains 15 residues. The junction had 8 bases not matched to a gene; V was cut back by 7 bases and J by 5 bases.

J is TRBJ1-2 and V is TRBV20-1; no clear D gene. Deletions cut 6 bases from V and 4 bases from J, with 18 bases between. Germline V lookup: CDR1 DFQATT, CDR2 SNEGSKA (reference sequence). The CDR3 consists of 14 residues. The CDR3 region is CSASDASTGYGYTF. DNA for the CDR3: TGCAGTGCCAGTGACGCGTCTACTGGCTATGGCTACACCTTC.

The chain employs TRBV27 and TRBJ2-7; D gene uncertain. Germline CDR1 MNHEY, CDR2 SMNVEV (reference sequence). The CDR3 loop spans 13 amino acids. V was shortened by 6 bases and J by 4 bases, with 13 bases between the two germline ends. The CDR3 bases are TGTGCCAGCAGCAGCAGGATGTTGTACGAGCAGTACTTC. It yields the protein CASSSRMLYEQYF.

This chain connects TRBV11-2 to TRBJ1-1; D is perhaps TRBD1 (5 bases). Between the trimmed V and J ends, which lost 4 bases and 5 bases, there was a span of 14 bases. This CDR3 has 14 amino acids. Germline V gene sequence: CDR1 SGHAT, CDR2 FQNNGV. CDR3 sequence: CASSSGRGWTEAFF. The CDR3 DNA is TGTGCCAGCAGCTCCGGGCGGGGGTGGACTGAAGCTTTCTTT.

The chain couples TRBV19 to TRBJ1-1, with 9 bases aligning to TRBD1. CDR1 LNHDA and CDR2 SQIVND come from the germline V gene (reference sequence). The CDR3 runs to 14 residues. The V and J ends lost 5 bases and 1 base, in that order; junction bases with no gene match: 2. CDR3 in amino acids: CASSLDRGNTEAFF. The CDR3 DNA follows: TGTGCCAGTAGTTTGGACAGGGGGAACACTGAAGCTTTCTTT.

This sequence joins TRBV28 and TRBJ1-2; TRBD1 might be the D (6 bases). Germline CDR1 MDHEN, CDR2 SYDVKM. The CDR3 extends over 12 amino acids. The V end was cut by 6 bases, the J end by 7 bases, with 12 bases between. The CDR3 protein is CASRQTGSGYTF. The CDR3 DNA reads as TGTGCCAGCAGACAAACAGGGTCTGGCTACACCTTC.

The chain couples TRBV5-1 to TRBJ2-7, with TRBD1 matching 9 bases. Germline loops: CDR1 SGHRS, CDR2 YFSETQ. This CDR3 is built from 14 residues. The V gene end was trimmed by 2 bases and the J gene end by 5 bases; junction bases not matched to a gene: 5. CDR3 sequence reads: CASSFRDRDDEQYF. The CDR3 bases are TGCGCCAGCAGCTTCCGGGACAGGGACGACGAGCAGTACTTC.

The rearrangement uses TRBV18 and TRBJ1-1; tentative D call: TRBD1 (5 bases). The germline V and J ends were trimmed by 2 bases and 0 bases, with 22 bases remaining between them. CDR3 size: 19 residues. The germline gives CDR1 KGHSH, CDR2 LQKENI. In nucleotides, the CDR3 is TGTGCCAGCTCACCAACGAGAATCGAAAGTCGGGGGGTGAACACTGAAGCTTTCTTT. Translated, it gives CASSPTRIESRGVNTEAFF.

J is TRBJ1-3 and V is TRBV19, with 7 bases that match TRBD1. Germline V gene data show CDR1 as LNHDA and CDR2 as SQIVND (reference sequence). J was trimmed by 0 bases and V by 7 bases; bases with no gene match: 9. This CDR3 comprises 16 residues. The CDR3 DNA reads as TGTGCCAGTACCCCATGGACAGGAAACTCTGGAAACACCATATATTTT. It translates to CASTPWTGNSGNTIYF.

The gene calls are TRBV5-1 and TRBJ2-7, with TRBD2 identical over 7 bases. Per the germline V gene, CDR1 is SGHRS and CDR2 is YFSETQ. The CDR3 consists of 16 residues. V lost 4 bases, J lost 3 bases, and 13 bases stayed unmatched. The CDR3 DNA reads TGCGCCAGCAGCCCGGTGGGGGGGTTTTCCCACTACGAGCAGTACTTC. Residues: CASSPVGGFSHYEQYF.

V and J are TRBV19 and TRBJ1-6; D unclear. The CDR3 runs to 13 residues. Trimming took 6 bases from V and 10 from J, leaving 13 bases between them. Germline V gene lookup returns CDR1 LNHDA and CDR2 SQIVND (reference sequence). This chain's CDR3 is CASRGPGGSPLHF. For the CDR3, the DNA is TGTGCCAGTAGAGGGCCTGGAGGATCACCCCTCCACTTT.

The rearrangement links TRBV5-1 to TRBJ1-1, with D possibly TRBD1 on 5 matching bases. The CDR3 runs to 14 residues. CDR1 is SGHRS and CDR2 is YFSETQ in the germline V gene. Between the trimmed V and J ends, which lost 2 bases and 3 bases, there was a span of 11 bases. As DNA, the CDR3 is TGCGCCAGCAGCTTAGGCGGGGGTGACACTGAAGCTTTCTTT. It encodes CASSLGGGDTEAFF. Full variable domain (rest looked up from reference TRBV5-1 and TRBJ1-1): KAGVTQTPRYLIKTRGQQVTLSCSPISGHRSVSWYQQTPGQGLQFLFEYFSETQRNKGNFPGRFSGRQFSNSRSEMNVSTLELGDSALYLCASSLGGGDTEAFFGQGTRLTVV.